The clone carrying this TCR beta chain has ten or more counts. No progression to ophthalmopathy during 18 months of follow-up defined stable disease. Orbital computed tomography and thyroid ultrasound, together with serum TRAb and thyroxine and clinical symptoms, were used for diagnoses. Amplified TCR beta CDR3 regions came from RNA transcripts. The HTBI primer set was used in a first-round RT-PCR of the TCR CDR3. Each CDR3 protein gets one entry after TCRdb re-called the multiplex PCR reads with MiXCR. The sample lists about 620,000 distinct CDR3 sequences; around 15% were seen once. The sample is drawn from a study of T cells in Graves' hyperthyroidism and ophthalmopathy. The V and J ends lost 4 bases and 1 base respectively, with 17 bases between them. CDR3 length: 16 residues. Germline CDR1 reads SGHRS; CDR2 reads YFSETQ.

The sequence came from a woman in her thirties with Graves' hyperthyroidism. V is TRBV5-1 and J is TRBJ1-1, with D possibly TRBD1 on 5 matching bases. The source material was blood. CDR3 residues: CASSPSTGTSNTEAFF. The CDR3 DNA sequence: TGCGCCAGCAGCCCATCGACCGGGACGTCGAACACTGAAGCTTTCTTT.